The 30 T cell receptor beta chains given below trace back to one sample, sequenced in a study of T cells in Graves' hyperthyroidism and ophthalmopathy. RNA transcripts provided the source from which TCR beta CDR3 regions were amplified. When the TCR CDR3 underwent first-round RT-PCR, the HTBI primer set was used. From the multiplex PCR reads, TCRdb called clonotypes with MiXCR, one entry per CDR3 protein. The sample lists about 500,000 distinct CDR3 sequences, 15% to 20% occurring once. Sequencing was done on a sample of blood. Receptor source: a woman between 18 and 29 years old with Graves' ophthalmopathy.

Of note for this clonotype: Here the CDR3 omits its conserved ending phenylalanine or tryptophan, so a read error is the likely source. The chain is built from TRBV12-3 or TRBV12-4 and TRBJ1-1; 8 positions match TRBD1. The CDR3 is 13 amino acids. V lost 6 bases and J lost 6; bases outside the gene matches: 6. The CDR3, as DNA: TGTGCCAGCAGCCCGGGACAGGTAGCTGAAGCTTTCCTT. Translated: CASSPGQVAEAFL.

The V and J genes are TRBV24-1 and TRBJ2-1; a weak D match, TRBD2 (6 bases). The CDR3 runs 13 residues. The V end was cut by 5 bases, the J end by 11 bases, with 15 bases between. Germline CDR1 and CDR2: KGHDR and SFDVKD. CDR3 DNA sequence: TGTGCCACCAGTGCCGGCGGGACGCAGCAGCAGTTCTTC. Protein: CATSAGGTQQQFF.

This clonotype showed up just a few times. This chain uses TRBV28 with TRBJ1-3; TRBD1 is a possible D gene (6 bases). This CDR3 has 15 residues. Between the trimmed V and J ends, which lost 3 bases and 0 bases, there was a span of 9 bases. Germline values: CDR1 MDHEN, CDR2 SYDVKM. CDR3 in DNA: TGTGCCAGCAGTTTCGGACAGAGCTCTGGAAACACCATATATTTT. It translates to CASSFGQSSGNTIYF.

J is TRBJ2-6 and V is TRBV11-2, with 9 bases matching TRBD1. The CDR3 is 19 residues long. J was trimmed by 4 bases and V by 2 bases; bases with no gene match: 12. CDR1 is SGHAT and CDR2 is FQNNGV in the germline V gene. The CDR3 region has the DNA TGTGCCAGCAGCTTATCTTCTCCGGGACAGGGCGCAGGGGCCAACGTCCTGACTTTC. Its translation: CASSLSSPGQGAGANVLTF.

This clonotype was counted between two and nine times. This sequence joins TRBV30 and TRBJ2-3; D is unclear. CDR1 is GTSNPN and CDR2 is SVGIG in the germline V gene (reference sequence). The length of the CDR3 is 11 residues. The ends were cut back, 0 bases at V and 3 bases at J, with 1 base in the middle. The DNA for the CDR3 is TGTGCCTGGAGTGTGACAGATACGCAGTATTTT. It specifies CAWSVTDTQYF.

Points on this clonotype: A much bigger clone sits one base away, suggesting this may be a read error. V gene TRBV6-5 combines with J gene TRBJ2-1, with TRBD2 as a possible D gene (5 bases). This CDR3 spans 14 amino acids. V was clipped by 7 bases and J by 8 bases, with 18 bases between them. Per the germline V gene, CDR1 is MNHEY and CDR2 is SVGAGI. This chain's CDR3 is CASNSLARMDEQFF. CDR3 nucleotide sequence: TGTGCCAGCAATTCCTTAGCGAGAATGGATGAGCAGTTCTTC.

The V and J genes are TRBV10-3 and TRBJ1-3; D unresolved. CDR3 size: 15 residues. V was shortened by 10 bases and J by 0 bases, with 16 bases between the two germline ends. Germline V gene lookup returns CDR1 ENHRY and CDR2 SYGVKD. In DNA, the CDR3 is TGTGCCACCCAAGAACCCGGATCCTCTGGAAACACCATATATTTT. This codes for CATQEPGSSGNTIYF.

The CDR3 DNA follows: TGTGCCAGCAGTTATACGACTTCAAATGAGCAGTTCTTC. Encoded protein: CASSYTTSNEQFF. The chain couples TRBV6-2 or TRBV6-3 to TRBJ2-1; D ambiguous. V was trimmed by 3 bases and J by 7 bases, leaving 10 bases between them. This CDR3 contains 13 residues. Looked up from germline, CDR1 is MNHEY and CDR2 is SVGEGT.

This clonotype was counted at least ten times. The V and J genes are TRBV28 and TRBJ1-1; perhaps TRBD1 as D (6 bases). Trimming shortened V by 2 bases and J by 1 base, and 11 bases separated the two germline ends. Germline-derived CDR1 and CDR2 are MDHEN and SYDVKM. This CDR3 is built from 15 residues. The CDR3 here is CASSLGGAQNTEAFF. For the CDR3, the DNA is TGTGCCAGCAGTTTAGGGGGGGCGCAGAACACTGAAGCTTTCTTT.

This clonotype came up once. The chain has TRBV19 and TRBJ1-2; possible D gene TRBD1, 6 bases. Germline-derived CDR1 and CDR2 are LNHDA and SQIVND (reference sequence). The length of the CDR3 is 16 residues. Trimming pared 6 bases from V and 6 bases from J, leaving 23 bases between. The CDR3 nucleotides read TGTGCCAGTAGCATGGGGCTCCAGGGGCTGACGGATGGCTACACCTTC. Translation: CASSMGLQGLTDGYTF.

The chain employs TRBV5-6 and TRBJ2-1; D is unresolved. The CDR3 consists of 15 residues. The V end lost 0 bases, the J end lost 2 bases, and 9 bases lay between the germline ends. Germline lookup yields CDR1 SGHDT and CDR2 YYEEEE. The DNA for the CDR3 is TGTGCCAGCAGCTTGGTTTCGGCGGCCTACAATGAGCAGTTCTTC. Translation gives CASSLVSAAYNEQFF.

This rearrangement joins TRBV9 to TRBJ2-1, with D perhaps given as TRBD1 or TRBD2 (5 bases each). The CDR3 extends over 16 amino acids. Germline CDR1 and CDR2: SGDLS and YYNGEE. Trimming stripped 4 bases from V and 8 bases from J, with 22 bases between. Here the CDR3 DNA reads TGTGCCAGCAGCACGGGGACGTCGAGAACCATCCATGAGCAGTTCTTC. Translating it yields CASSTGTSRTIHEQFF.

The table lists this clonotype with many counts. The chain uses TRBV2 and TRBJ1-2; D might be TRBD1 (6 bases). This CDR3 contains 15 residues. Trimming removed 1 base from V and 4 bases from J, with 13 bases in between. CDR1 and CDR2 (germline): SNHLY, FYNNEI. The CDR3 is CASSEEGRGAYGYTF. CDR3 bases: TGTGCCAGCAGTGAAGAGGGGAGGGGGGCCTATGGCTACACCTTC.

This chain uses TRBV7-3 with TRBJ2-1, with TRBD1 matching 7 bases. Per germline, CDR1 SGHTA and CDR2 FQGTGA. J gave up 9 bases and V 5 bases, and 7 bases lay outside the gene matches. This CDR3 is 13 amino acids long. This chain's CDR3 is CASSHSTGSEQFF. DNA for the CDR3: TGTGCCAGCAGCCACTCGACAGGGAGTGAGCAGTTCTTC.

In its sample, this clonotype was seen many times. V is TRBV19 and J is TRBJ1-1; D is unresolved. The CDR3 is made up of 13 amino acids. Germline V CDR1 and CDR2: LNHDA, SQIVND (reference sequence). Trimming shortened V by 3 bases and J by 8 bases, and 13 bases separated the two germline ends. The CDR3 sequence is CASSINSQTEAFF. CDR3 sequence (DNA): TGTGCCAGTAGTATTAATAGCCAAACCGAAGCTTTCTTT.

This clonotype was seen repeatedly, ten times or more. J is TRBJ1-5 and V is TRBV6-1, with D uncertain. The CDR3 is made up of 14 amino acids. Trimming left V 5 bases short and J 0 bases short, with 8 bases between. Germline V lookup: CDR1 MNHNS, CDR2 SASEGT. CDR3 sequence (DNA): TGTGCCAGCAGTCGAGATTATAGCAATCAGCCCCAGCATTTT. Translation: CASSRDYSNQPQHF.

The rearrangement joins TRBV15 to TRBJ2-1; 13 nucleotides align to TRBD2. Unmatched junction bases numbered 6, after V lost 3 bases and J lost 7 bases. The germline CDR1 and CDR2 sequences are LNHNV and YYDKDF (reference sequence). CDR3 size: 16 residues. CDR3 protein: CATSRTLLAGGNEQFF. CDR3 in DNA: TGTGCCACCAGCAGGACGTTACTAGCGGGGGGGAATGAGCAGTTCTTC.

This clonotype was seen only once. The chain joins TRBV29-1 to TRBJ2-1, with TRBD2 matching 7 bases. CDR1 and CDR2 from the germline V gene are SQVTM and ANQGSEA. Trimming at V came to 6 bases and at J to 4 bases, leaving 9 bases not matched to a gene. The CDR3 totals 14 residues. The CDR3 sequence: CSVILAEGYNEQFF. In DNA, the CDR3 is TGCAGCGTGATTCTAGCGGAGGGGTACAATGAGCAGTTCTTC.

This clonotype has a count of ten or more. The chain employs TRBV7-9 and TRBJ1-2, with 9 positions matching TRBD1. Germline V gene data show CDR1 as SEHNR and CDR2 as FQNEAQ (reference sequence). This CDR3 has 15 residues. V dropped 1 base and J dropped 8; count of bases not matched to a gene: 8. The CDR3 sequence: CASSLEGQGIGGYTF. The CDR3 region has the DNA TGTGCCAGCAGCTTAGAAGGACAGGGGATCGGAGGCTACACCTTC. Full variable domain (outside the CDR3, taken from reference TRBV7-9 and TRBJ1-2): DTGVSQNPRHKITKRGQNVTFRCDPISEHNRLYWYRQTLGQGPEFLTYFQNEAQLEKSRLLSDRFSAERPKGSFSTLEIQRTEQGDSAMYLCASSLEGQGIGGYTFGSGTRLTVV.

This clonotype has at least ten counts. This chain connects TRBV3-1 to TRBJ1-6; tentative D call: TRBD1 (6 bases). V shed 4 bases and J shed 10 bases, with 14 bases lying between them. Germline loops: CDR1 LGHDT, CDR2 YNNKEL (reference sequence). The length of the CDR3 is 14 residues. DNA for the CDR3: TGTGCCAGCAGCCGACAGGATCATGGATCACCCCTCCACTTT. Encoded protein: CASSRQDHGSPLHF.

This clonotype was found many times. The V call is TRBV28, the J call TRBJ2-7; D possibly corresponds to TRBD1 (5 bases). CDR1 and CDR2 from the germline V gene are MDHEN and SYDVKM. The V and J ends lost 8 bases and 5 bases respectively, with 19 bases between them. The CDR3 totals 14 residues. The CDR3 DNA sequence: TGTGCCAGCCTTGAACCTGGGCAGGGCCACGAGCAGTACTTC. It encodes CASLEPGQGHEQYF.

The chain links TRBV19 to TRBJ2-2, with D maybe TRBD1 (6 bases). The J call is in doubt because the DNA end fits TRBJ1-1 better. The V gene's germline CDR1 is LNHDA and CDR2 SQIVND (reference sequence). The CDR3 is 13 residues long. The CDR3 here is CASSKGHKGGAFF. DNA of the CDR3: TGTGCCAGTAGTAAGGGACACAAGGGGGGAGCTTTCTTT.

This clonotype appeared a few times. The chain recombines TRBV13 with TRBJ2-7; the D gene is possibly TRBD1 (8 bases). This CDR3 is 19 amino acids long. Germline CDR1 and CDR2: PRHDT and FYEKMQ (reference sequence). V gave up 5 bases and J gave up 0 bases, with 26 bases separating them. This CDR3 reads CASSADRGWAGDPSYEQYF. As DNA, the CDR3 is TGTGCCAGCAGCGCCGACAGGGGTTGGGCGGGAGATCCCTCCTACGAGCAGTACTTC.

A remark on this clonotype: A single base separates this from a much larger clone, so it may be a read error. The genes are TRBV12-5 and TRBJ2-3; D not resolved. The J call may be wrong; the DNA end is better matched by TRBJ1-5. Germline V gene data show CDR1 as LGHNT and CDR2 as FRNRAP. This CDR3 is built from 13 residues. The CDR3 loop reads CATRTDHTDTQHF. The CDR3 region has the DNA TGTGCTACACGGACGGATCACACAGATACGCAGCATTTT.

This clonotype was observed at least ten times. The V gene is TRBV18, the J gene TRBJ2-5; D unresolved. This CDR3 is built from 16 residues. Germline CDR1 KGHSH, CDR2 LQKENI. V was shortened by 4 bases and J by 5 bases, with 20 bases between the two germline ends. DNA for the CDR3: TGTGCCAGCTCACTAGACCCAACAACGGTTTCCGAGACCCAGTACTTC. Translating gives CASSLDPTTVSETQYF.

This clonotype was seen ten or more times. CDR3 nucleotide sequence: TGTGCCAGCAGCCAAGGAATGAACACATCACCCCTCCACTTT. Its translation is CASSQGMNTSPLHF. The chain recombines TRBV3-1 with TRBJ1-6; no reliable D call. The germline CDR1 and CDR2 sequences are LGHDT and YNNKEL (reference sequence). The length of the CDR3 is 14 residues. V lost 1 base, J lost 10 bases, and 11 bases lay in between.

In the case of this clonotype: A much more abundant neighbour one base away suggests this may be a read error. This chain joins TRBV11-3 and TRBJ2-7; D tentatively fits TRBD1 or TRBD2 (5 bases each). CDR3 size: 18 residues. V dropped 5 bases and J dropped 0 bases, with 23 bases sitting between them. The germline gives CDR1 SGHNT, CDR2 YENEEA. The CDR3, as DNA: TGTGCCAGCAGCACAATTCCGGGACGGCGGATTAGCTCCTACGAGCAGTACTTC. It translates to CASSTIPGRRISSYEQYF.

The chain has TRBV29-1 and TRBJ2-1; 8 bases match TRBD1. The length of the CDR3 is 12 residues. V lost 4 bases to trimming and J lost 6 bases; unmatched junction nucleotides: 2. The germline gives CDR1 SQVTM, CDR2 ANQGSEA. DNA for the CDR3: TGCAGCGTTGCGGGACAGGCCAATGAGCAGTTCTTC. This codes for CSVAGQANEQFF.

On this clonotype itself: A clone one base away is much larger, so this may be a read error. The chain is built from TRBV3-1 and TRBJ2-1, with 9 bases lining up with TRBD2. The J call may be mistaken, given a closer DNA end match to TRBJ2-7. CDR3 length: 16 residues. The germline CDR1 and CDR2 sequences are LGHDT and YNNKEL (reference sequence). The CDR3 region is CASSQVRAGGYNEQYF. The CDR3 DNA reads as TGTGCCAGCAGCCAAGTACGGGCGGGGGGGTACAATGAGCAGTACTTC.

The rearrangement joins TRBV6-1 to TRBJ2-7, with D tentatively TRBD2 (5 bases). The V gene lost 6 bases and the J gene lost 6 bases, with 15 bases spanning the gap. There are 13 residues in the CDR3. CDR1 is MNHNS, CDR2 SASEGT, per germline. CDR3 sequence: CASRNLAMSEQYF. In DNA, the CDR3 is TGTGCCAGCAGGAACCTAGCTATGAGCGAGCAGTACTTC.